Only a few counts were recorded for the clone carrying this TCR beta chain. The antigen remains undetermined. These data belong to a study of T cell repertoires in cytomegalovirus infection. Study-level points and caveats: Ex vivo, HLA-C-restricted CMV-specific TCR beta clonotypes prevailed over the rest of the response.

TCRdb itself ran the reads through MiXCR, one entry per CDR3 protein. The sample yields 40,000 to 55,000 distinct CDR3 sequences, 20% to 25% seen once. CDR1 is SGHAT and CDR2 is FQNNGV in the germline V gene. The CDR3 runs to 14 residues. With 0 bases removed from V and 7 bases from J, the gap between germline ends came to 10 bases. The genes are TRBV11-2 and TRBJ2-1; tentatively, D is TRBD1 (5 bases). The sample consisted of CD8+ T cells from cultured PBMCs, taken from culture after CMV antigen stimulation. This TCR came from a human donor in good health (CMV status not recorded). Some clones in this sample may be carry-over from other donors' samples. CDR3 sequence reads: CASSLDRAGNEQFF. The CDR3 coding sequence is TGTGCCAGCAGCTTAGACAGGGCTGGGAATGAGCAGTTCTTC.